A selection of T cell receptor beta chains follows, all from one sample in a study of T cell responses to AZD1222 COVID-19 vaccine. The method was immunoSEQ multiplex PCR; TCRdb's version includes in-frame clones alone and lacks a portion of them. The sample includes 70,000 or so clones, less than 85% of them seen just once. Sequenced here: peripheral blood, sampled 28 days after the second AZD1222 dose. All receptors derive from an adult who received the AZD1222 COVID-19 vaccine. The conserved cysteine and the conserved F or W are not part of the CDR3 here. A D gene is named only where the DNA matches it firmly.

V	D	J	length	CDR3
TRBV6-5	NA	TRBJ2-5	13	ASSYRTYRGETQY
TRBV28	NA	TRBJ1-5	10	ASSPPRGPQH
TRBV28	NA	TRBJ2-6	12	ASSVVPRANVLT
TRBV2	TRBD1	TRBJ1-4	15	ASSEAHRGRGNEKLF
TRBV27	NA	TRBJ1-6	13	ASSLSRVGTSPLH
TRBV27	NA	TRBJ1-5	13	ASSDLRGRNQPQH
TRBV24-1	TRBD1	TRBJ2-3	14	ATSDPRTGNSDTQY
TRBV4-1	NA	TRBJ1-6	12	ASSRGRLDSPLH
TRBV5-5	NA	TRBJ1-2	12	ASNPLHGVRGYT
TRBV5-1	TRBD2	TRBJ2-1	13	ASSSTSDSYNEQF
TRBV5-1	TRBD1	TRBJ2-1	13	ASSRGRVTYNEQF
TRBV2	NA	TRBJ2-5	14	ASRDTGPNLGETQY
TRBV6-2/TRBV6-3	NA	TRBJ2-2	10	ASSYSIGELF
TRBV7-2	NA	TRBJ1-1	15	ASSHPDGMVANTEAF
TRBV5-1	NA	TRBJ1-1	13	ASSLSTAVNTEAF
TRBV27	TRBD2	TRBJ2-7	14	ASVSGTSGRGNEQY
TRBV30	NA	TRBJ1-1	14	AWGGTGGVENTEAF
TRBV7-7	TRBD2	TRBJ2-5	13	ASSLSPGGRETQY
TRBV7-2	NA	TRBJ2-2	14	ASSSRFPSNTGELF
TRBV27	NA	TRBJ1-1	13	ASSLAYLSNTEAF
TRBV25-1	NA	TRBJ2-7	15	ASSEYKFRPRFYEQY
TRBV12-3/TRBV12-4	NA	TRBJ2-2	11	ASSFGGTGELF
TRBV7-2	NA	TRBJ2-3	12	ASSWMNGPDTQY
TRBV24-1	NA	TRBJ1-5	14	ATSDLSPLTSQPQH
TRBV10-2	NA	TRBJ1-2	10	ASSARVHGYT
TRBV12-3/TRBV12-4	NA	TRBJ2-3	9	ASRYTDTQY
TRBV11-3	TRBD1	TRBJ1-1	13	ASSSSDRVETEAF
TRBV3-1/TRBV3-2	NA	TRBJ1-4	14	ASSPRLGGLNEKLF
TRBV7-9	NA	TRBJ1-3	14	ASSWGQGGDRNTIY
TRBV2	NA	TRBJ1-1	14	AILDRGRTSNTEAF
TRBV19	NA	TRBJ2-1	15	ASSSMGLKSSYNEQF
TRBV2	NA	TRBJ1-2	10	ASSDPGLDYT
TRBV6-5	NA	TRBJ1-4	13	ASFSFTSTNEKLF
TRBV5-1	NA	TRBJ1-2	11	ASSFEGDYGYT
TRBV7-2	NA	TRBJ2-1	12	ASSLEDRYNEQF
TRBV27	TRBD2	TRBJ2-4	14	ASSLSWTSGSYIQY
TRBV7-9	NA	TRBJ2-4	13	ASSPDWTTGNIQY
TRBV18	TRBD1	TRBJ1-1	13	ASSPPNRGRGEAF
TRBV19	TRBD2	TRBJ2-4	15	ASSRVAGASAKNIQY
TRBV21-1	NA	TRBJ1-2	20	ASSKASRDASLPTGLLYGYT
TRBV6-2/TRBV6-3	NA	TRBJ1-3	12	ASSYPVSGNTIY
TRBV5-1	TRBD1	TRBJ2-5	13	ASSRGQGGEETQY
TRBV7-2	NA	TRBJ1-3	11	ASSWNSGNTIY
TRBV6-5	NA	TRBJ1-5	12	ASSGQLSNQPQH
TRBV11-3	NA	TRBJ2-5	13	ASSSGGEGRETQY
TRBV18	TRBD1	TRBJ1-1	11	ASSTGENTEAF
TRBV18	TRBD2	TRBJ2-1	18	ASSPTSGLGRRRSYNEQF
TRBV27	NA	TRBJ1-1	11	ASSLRRGAEAF
TRBV19	NA	TRBJ1-1	10	ASSFSGTEAF
TRBV6-6	NA	TRBJ1-1	13	ASSTTQGGDTEAF
TRBV24-1	TRBD1	TRBJ2-3	13	ATSDPRGPGDTQY
TRBV2	TRBD2	TRBJ2-1	12	ASNPGLAGNEQF
TRBV12-3/TRBV12-4	NA	TRBJ1-4	11	ASTFAGGEKLF
TRBV18	NA	TRBJ1-2	12	ASSPPEQYYGYT
TRBV27	NA	TRBJ2-1	12	ASSSGPLYNEQF
TRBV11-3	TRBD1	TRBJ2-1	13	ASSPRQGGYNEQF